These 3 T cell receptor beta chains came from one sample sequenced in a study of shared clonotypes between healthy human individuals. TCRdb's copy holds only in-frame clones and misses some; the assay was immunoSEQ multiplex PCR. The repertoire holds about 1,900,000 clones, approximately 95% seen once, with approximately 1% in the top ten. In the naive CD8 group, cells lacked CD45RO and were positively selected for CCR7, so terminally differentiated effector memory CD45RA+ cells were left out. Source material: naive CD8+ T cells sorted from blood. Every receptor here comes from a man aged 18-30 years in good health.

The V gene is TRBV5-6, the J gene TRBJ2-2; D may correspond to TRBD1 or TRBD2 (5 bases each). The length of the CDR3 is 16 residues. Germline CDR1 is SGHDT and CDR2 is YYEEEE. Trimming shortened V by 0 bases and J by 6 bases, and 15 bases separated the two germline ends. The CDR3 region is CASSLELNPGPGELFF. As DNA, the CDR3 is TGTGCCAGCAGCTTGGAATTAAATCCGGGGCCCGGGGAGCTGTTTTTT. Based on the CDR3 plus reference TRBV5-6 and TRBJ2-2, the full variable domain is DAGVTQSPTHLIKTRGQQVTLRCSPKSGHDTVSWYQQALGQGPQFIFQYYEEEERQRGNFPDRFSGHQFPNYSSELNVNALLLGDSALYLCASSLELNPGPGELFFGEGSRLTVL.

On this clone: The sample has other DNA sequences that encode this CDR3 too. The chain couples TRBV4-3 to TRBJ2-7; 10 bases align to TRBD1. The V gene's germline CDR1 is LGHNA and CDR2 YSLEER. J gave up 3 bases and V 6 bases, and 5 bases lay outside the gene matches. This CDR3 contains 14 residues. In nucleotides, the CDR3 is TGCGCCAGCAGTCCCGGGACAGGGGTCTACGAGCAGTACTTC. Translated: CASSPGTGVYEQYF.

CDR3 sequence (DNA): TGTGCCTGGAGTCCTAGACAGTTCACAGATACGCAGTATTTT. Its translation: CAWSPRQFTDTQYF. The genes are TRBV30 and TRBJ2-3; D is perhaps TRBD1 (5 bases). The CDR3 loop spans 14 amino acids. The germline gives CDR1 GTSNPN, CDR2 SVGIG (reference sequence). V was pared by 2 bases and J by 2 bases, with 11 bases between.